Presented here are 18 T cell receptor beta chains from one specimen sequenced in a study of radiation and T cells in renal cell carcinoma. TCRdb keeps only in-frame clones here, not all; method: immunoSEQ multiplex PCR. This sample has 140,000 or so clones, with approximately 86% found just once. Time point specified: blood 4 weeks post-SBRT, at nephrectomy. Treatment indicated: 15 Gy SBRT to primary tumor, nephrectomy 4 weeks later. The sequencing used blood, collected from a patient whose treatment included radiotherapy and nephrectomy. The receptors derive from a woman in her fifties or sixties with renal cell carcinoma.

This clone has just a few counts. The chain uses TRBV5-4 and TRBJ1-1, with TRBD1 as a possible D gene (5 bases). The CDR3 length is 16 residues. V dropped 3 bases and J dropped 2 bases, with 17 bases sitting between them. Germline V lookup: CDR1 SGHNT, CDR2 YYREEE (reference sequence). The CDR3 sequence is CASSSDKGRRNTEAFF. The DNA for the CDR3 is TGTGCCAGCAGCTCGGACAAGGGCAGGAGAAACACTGAAGCTTTCTTT.

The CDR3 sequence: CASSLRVQYF. The CDR3, as DNA: TGTGCCAGCAGCTTAAGGGTGCAGTACTTC. The V call is TRBV11-2, the J call TRBJ2-7; the D is unclear. This CDR3 has 10 residues. Trimming shortened V by 2 bases and J by 9 bases, and 5 bases separated the two germline ends. CDR1 is SGHAT and CDR2 is FQNNGV in the germline V gene.

This clone was counted a single time. The genes are TRBV6-6 and TRBJ1-4, with D uncertain. CDR3 length: 15 amino acids. CDR1 and CDR2 (germline): MNHNY, SVGAGI (reference sequence). Trimming removed 4 bases at V and 0 bases at J, with 9 bases between. The CDR3 here is CASSSPAATNEKLFF. CDR3 sequence (DNA): TGTGCCAGCAGTTCACCAGCGGCAACTAATGAAAAACTGTTTTTT.

This chain links TRBV4-2 with TRBJ2-3; 8 bases map to TRBD1. Germline V gene lookup returns CDR1 LGHNA and CDR2 YNFKEQ. V gave up 3 bases and J gave up 1 base; unmatched junction bases: 0. This CDR3 has 14 amino acids. In DNA, the CDR3 is TGTGCCAGCAGCCAGACAGGGGGCACAGATACGCAGTATTTT. Protein sequence: CASSQTGGTDTQYF.

The chain recombines TRBV2 with TRBJ1-2; no firm D call. This CDR3 spans 14 amino acids. V lost 8 bases and J lost 8, with 21 bases in between. Per germline, CDR1 SNHLY and CDR2 FYNNEI. The CDR3 here is CASLLHREVRGYTF. CDR3 sequence (DNA): TGTGCCAGCCTCCTACACCGGGAGGTGCGAGGCTACACCTTC. The whole variable domain, filled in from reference TRBV2 and TRBJ1-2, reads EPEVTQTPSHQVTQMGQEVILRCVPISNHLYFYWYRQILGQKVEFLVSFYNNEISEKSEIFDDQFSVERPDGSNFTLKIRSTKLEDSAMYFCASLLHREVRGYTFGSGTRLTVV.

This CDR3 reads CAWSVLQNTEAFF. CDR3 DNA sequence: TGTGCCTGGAGTGTACTACAGAACACTGAAGCTTTCTTT. The chain uses TRBV30 and TRBJ1-1; the D is unclear. This CDR3 has 13 amino acids. Germline assignment: CDR1 GTSNPN and CDR2 SVGIG (reference sequence). V was pared by 0 bases and J by 1 base, with 6 bases between. The full variable domain, with the rest looked up from reference TRBV30 and TRBJ1-1, is SQTIHQWPATLVQPVGSPLSLECTVEGTSNPNLYWYRQAAGRGLQLLFYSVGIGQISSEVPQNLSASRPQDRQFILSSKKLLLSDSGFYLCAWSVLQNTEAFFGQGTRLTVV.

The chain is built from TRBV5-4 and TRBJ2-2; maybe TRBD1 (5 bases). The CDR3 consists of 15 residues. Trimming removed 4 bases at V and 6 bases at J, with 16 bases between. Looked up from germline, CDR1 is SGHNT and CDR2 is YYREEE (reference sequence). The CDR3 reads CASSQGLKDAGELFF. CDR3 in DNA: TGTGCCAGCAGCCAGGGCCTTAAGGATGCCGGGGAGCTGTTTTTT.

V usage is TRBV4-2 and J usage is TRBJ2-1, with 12 positions matching TRBD2. V lost 0 bases, J lost 10 bases, and 16 bases stayed unmatched. CDR1 LGHNA and CDR2 YNFKEQ come from the germline V gene. The CDR3 covers 19 residues. The CDR3 DNA follows: TGTGCCAGCAGCCAAGATAACCAGGGGGCTCTAGCGGGAGGGTGGGAGCAGTTCTTC. Residues: CASSQDNQGALAGGWEQFF.

The gene calls are TRBV19 and TRBJ2-5; D is tentatively TRBD1 or TRBD2 (5 bases each). The length of the CDR3 is 13 residues. Germline CDR1 reads LNHDA; CDR2 reads SQIVND (reference sequence). Trimming took off 4 bases at V and 7 bases at J, with 13 bases between the two ends. The CDR3 reads CASSTGPAGTQYF. CDR3 in DNA: TGTGCCAGTAGTACGGGACCAGCAGGGACCCAGTACTTC.

CDR3 residues: CASSFAGTSGSGDTQYF. The CDR3 DNA follows: TGTGCCAGCAGCTTCGCTGGGACTAGCGGGAGCGGCGATACGCAGTATTTT. The genes are TRBV7-2 and TRBJ2-3, with 14 bases identical to TRBD2. The CDR3 has 17 residues. J was trimmed by 6 bases and V by 3 bases; bases with no gene match: 8. CDR1 and CDR2 from the germline V gene are SGHTA and FQGNSA. The full variable domain, completed using reference TRBV7-2 and TRBJ2-3, is GAGVSQSPSNKVTEKGKDVELRCDPISGHTALYWYRQSLGQGLEFLIYFQGNSAPDKSGLPSDRFSAERTGGSVSTLTIQRTQQEDSAVYLCASSFAGTSGSGDTQYFGPGTRLTVL.

The V and J genes are TRBV15 and TRBJ2-5; 8 bases map to TRBD1. Germline V gene sequence: CDR1 LNHNV, CDR2 YYDKDF (reference sequence). The V segment lost 2 bases and the J segment 5 bases; nucleotides outside the gene matches: 7. The CDR3 is 15 amino acids. Here the CDR3 reads CATSRYRQGSETQYF. The CDR3 DNA reads as TGTGCCACCAGCAGATATAGACAGGGGAGTGAGACCCAGTACTTC.

This clone was observed a single time. The V gene is TRBV4-2, the J gene TRBJ2-2; 7 bases match TRBD1. V dropped 4 bases and J dropped 5; count of bases not matched to a gene: 10. The CDR3 length is 16 residues. CDR1 is LGHNA and CDR2 is YNFKEQ in the germline V gene. The CDR3 DNA sequence: TGTGCCAGCAGCCGGGAGAGGGGGCCGGAAACCGGGGAGCTGTTTTTT. It translates to CASSRERGPETGELFF.

CDR3: CASSRTGVQPQHF. In DNA, the CDR3 is TGTGCCAGCAGCCGAACCGGCGTTCAGCCCCAGCATTTT. The chain is built from TRBV7-2 and TRBJ1-5, with D uncertain. V lost 5 bases and J 6 bases, leaving 11 bases between the germline ends. The germline gives CDR1 SGHTA, CDR2 FQGNSA. The CDR3 runs 13 residues.

The rearrangement links TRBV10-1 to TRBJ2-7; 9 bases line up with TRBD1. The CDR3 loop spans 15 amino acids. Germline trimming cut 10 bases from V and 1 base from J; bases unmatched to any gene: 11. Germline loops: CDR1 WNHNN, CDR2 SYGVQD (reference sequence). The CDR3 DNA reads TGCGCCACCATCGGACAGGGGAAACCTTCCTACGAGCAGTACTTC. This gives the protein CATIGQGKPSYEQYF.

This clone was detected only once. The rearrangement links TRBV5-1 to TRBJ2-3; TRBD2 matches at 9 bases. The CDR3 sequence is 15 residues long. Trimming at V came to 4 bases and at J to 3 bases, leaving 6 bases not matched to a gene. Per germline, CDR1 SGHRS and CDR2 YFSETQ. CDR3: CASSSEAGGTDTQYF. DNA for the CDR3: TGCGCCAGCAGCAGTGAGGCGGGGGGGACAGATACGCAGTATTTT. The variable domain in full, completed from reference TRBV5-1 and TRBJ2-3, reads KAGVTQTPRYLIKTRGQQVTLSCSPISGHRSVSWYQQTPGQGLQFLFEYFSETQRNKGNFPGRFSGRQFSNSRSEMNVSTLELGDSALYLCASSSEAGGTDTQYFGPGTRLTVL.

The rearrangement joins TRBV7-8 to TRBJ1-1; D is undetermined. The CDR3 is 14 residues long. Germline assignment: CDR1 SGHVS and CDR2 FQNEAQ. Trimming took 0 bases from V and 3 from J, leaving 8 bases between them. The DNA for the CDR3 is TGTGCCAGCAGCTTAGCAGGTACGGACACTGAAGCTTTCTTT. Translated, it gives CASSLAGTDTEAFF.

This clone was counted between two and nine times. The V gene is TRBV7-2, the J gene TRBJ1-6; no firm D call. Germline lookup yields CDR1 SGHTA and CDR2 FQGNSA. V lost 5 bases, J lost 7 bases, and 12 bases lay in between. CDR3 size: 14 residues. CDR3 nucleotide sequence: TGTGCCAGCAGCCCAGTTCGTGAGAATTCACCCCTCCACTTT. Translation: CASSPVRENSPLHF.

In nucleotides, the CDR3 is TGCGCCAGCAGCTTGGTCGGGGGCGCGGAGCCCCAGCATTTT. It is translated as CASSLVGGAEPQHF. V is TRBV5-1 and J is TRBJ1-5; tentative D call: TRBD1 (6 bases). CDR1 and CDR2 from the germline V gene are SGHRS and YFSETQ. This CDR3 spans 14 amino acids. The germline V and J ends were trimmed by 0 bases and 8 bases, with 12 bases remaining between them. Full variable domain (remainder filled in from reference TRBV5-1 and TRBJ1-5): KAGVTQTPRYLIKTRGQQVTLSCSPISGHRSVSWYQQTPGQGLQFLFEYFSETQRNKGNFPGRFSGRQFSNSRSEMNVSTLELGDSALYLCASSLVGGAEPQHFGDGTRLSIL.